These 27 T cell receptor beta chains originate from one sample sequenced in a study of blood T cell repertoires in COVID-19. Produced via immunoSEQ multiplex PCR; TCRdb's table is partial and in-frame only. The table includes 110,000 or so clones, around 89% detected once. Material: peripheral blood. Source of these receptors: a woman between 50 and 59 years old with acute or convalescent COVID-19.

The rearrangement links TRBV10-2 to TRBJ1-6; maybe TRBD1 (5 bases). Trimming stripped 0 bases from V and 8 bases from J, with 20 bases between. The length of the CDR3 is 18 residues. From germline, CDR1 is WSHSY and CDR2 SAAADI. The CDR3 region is CASSESIFVQGGDSPLHF. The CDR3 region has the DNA TGCGCCAGCAGTGAGTCGATCTTCGTCCAGGGCGGGGATTCACCCCTCCACTTT.

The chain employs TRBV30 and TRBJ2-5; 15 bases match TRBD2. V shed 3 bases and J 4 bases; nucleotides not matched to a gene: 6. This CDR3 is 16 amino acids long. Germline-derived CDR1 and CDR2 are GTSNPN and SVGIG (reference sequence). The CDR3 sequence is CAWRRGLAGGGETQYF. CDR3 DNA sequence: TGTGCCTGGAGACGGGGACTAGCGGGAGGAGGAGAGACCCAGTACTTC.

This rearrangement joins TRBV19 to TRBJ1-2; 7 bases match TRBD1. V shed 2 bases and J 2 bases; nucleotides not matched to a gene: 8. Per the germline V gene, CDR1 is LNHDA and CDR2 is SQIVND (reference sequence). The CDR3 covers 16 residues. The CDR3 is CASSIINPGQNYGYTF. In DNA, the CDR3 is TGTGCCAGTAGTATAATAAACCCGGGACAGAACTATGGCTACACCTTC.

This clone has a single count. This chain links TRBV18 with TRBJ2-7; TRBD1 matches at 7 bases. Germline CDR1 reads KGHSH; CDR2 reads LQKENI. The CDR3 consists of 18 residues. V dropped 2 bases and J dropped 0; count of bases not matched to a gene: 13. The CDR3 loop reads CASSPVGNRDSSSYEQYF. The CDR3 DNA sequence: TGTGCCAGCTCACCAGTGGGAAACCGGGACAGTAGCTCCTACGAGCAGTACTTC.

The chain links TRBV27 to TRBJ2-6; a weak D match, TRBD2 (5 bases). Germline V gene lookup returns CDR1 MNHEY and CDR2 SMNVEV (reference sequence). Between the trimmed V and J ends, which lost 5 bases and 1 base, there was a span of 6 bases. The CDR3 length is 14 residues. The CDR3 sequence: CASSPGSGANVLTF. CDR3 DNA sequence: TGTGCCAGCAGTCCGGGGTCTGGGGCCAACGTCCTGACTTTC.

The CDR3 here is CASSLAVYTGELFF. CDR3 DNA: TGTGCCAGCAGTCTAGCAGTCTACACCGGGGAGCTGTTTTTT. The J gene is TRBJ2-2, the V gene TRBV27, with a possible D match to TRBD2 (5 bases). Trimming pared 5 bases from V and 3 bases from J, leaving 10 bases between. From germline, CDR1 is MNHEY and CDR2 SMNVEV (reference sequence). This CDR3 region has 14 residues.

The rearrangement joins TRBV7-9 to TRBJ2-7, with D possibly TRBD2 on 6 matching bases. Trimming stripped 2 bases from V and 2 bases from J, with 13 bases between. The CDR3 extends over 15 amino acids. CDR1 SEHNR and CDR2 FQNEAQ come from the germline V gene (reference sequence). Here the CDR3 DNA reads TGTGCCAGCAGCTTACGGCGGGACGGTGCCTACGAGCAGTACTTC. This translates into CASSLRRDGAYEQYF.

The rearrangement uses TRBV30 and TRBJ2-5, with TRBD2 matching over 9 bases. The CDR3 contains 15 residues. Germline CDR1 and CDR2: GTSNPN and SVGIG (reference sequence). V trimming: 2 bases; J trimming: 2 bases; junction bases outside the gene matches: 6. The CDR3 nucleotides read TGTGCCTGGAGTACGGGGCTAGCGGGGCAAGAGACCCAGTACTTC. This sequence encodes CAWSTGLAGQETQYF.

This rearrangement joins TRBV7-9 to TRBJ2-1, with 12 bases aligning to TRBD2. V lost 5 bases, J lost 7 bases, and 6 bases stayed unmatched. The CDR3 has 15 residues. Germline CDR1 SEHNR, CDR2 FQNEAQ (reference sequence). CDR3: CASSRALAGGNEQFF. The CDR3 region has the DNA TGTGCCAGCAGCCGGGCTCTAGCGGGAGGGAATGAGCAGTTCTTC.

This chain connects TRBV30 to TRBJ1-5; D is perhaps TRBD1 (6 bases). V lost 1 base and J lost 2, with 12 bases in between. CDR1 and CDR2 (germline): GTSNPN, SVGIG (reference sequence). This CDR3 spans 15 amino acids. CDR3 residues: CAWSEGGGRNQPQHF. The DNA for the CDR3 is TGTGCCTGGAGTGAGGGTGGGGGCCGCAATCAGCCCCAGCATTTT.

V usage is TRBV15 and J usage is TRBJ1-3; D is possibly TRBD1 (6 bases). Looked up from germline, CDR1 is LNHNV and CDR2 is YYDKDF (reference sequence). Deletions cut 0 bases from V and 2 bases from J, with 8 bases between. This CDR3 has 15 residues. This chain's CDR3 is CATSRDGQTGNTIYF. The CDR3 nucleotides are TGTGCCACCAGCAGAGATGGACAGACTGGAAACACCATATATTTT.

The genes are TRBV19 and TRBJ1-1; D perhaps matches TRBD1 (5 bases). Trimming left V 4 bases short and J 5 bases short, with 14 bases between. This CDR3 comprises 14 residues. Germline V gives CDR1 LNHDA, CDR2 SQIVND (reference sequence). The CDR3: CASSTGAGLTEAFF. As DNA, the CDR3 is TGTGCCAGTAGTACCGGTGCAGGGTTGACTGAAGCTTTCTTT.

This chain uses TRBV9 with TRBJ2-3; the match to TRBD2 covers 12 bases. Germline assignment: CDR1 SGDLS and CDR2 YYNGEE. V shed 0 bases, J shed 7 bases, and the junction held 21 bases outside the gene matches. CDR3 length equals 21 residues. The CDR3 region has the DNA TGTGCCAGCAGCGTAGGGCTAGCGGGGGGGCTAATAAATACTGCTCAGCATACGCAGTATTTT. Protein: CASSVGLAGGLINTAQHTQYF.

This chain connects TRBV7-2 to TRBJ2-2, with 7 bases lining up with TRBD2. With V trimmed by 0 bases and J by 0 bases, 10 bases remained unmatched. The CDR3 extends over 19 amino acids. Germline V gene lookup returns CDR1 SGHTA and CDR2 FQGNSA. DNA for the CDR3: TGTGCCAGCAGCTTAGCGCCTTATAGCGGGTACGCGAACACCGGGGAGCTGTTTTTT. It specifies CASSLAPYSGYANTGELFF. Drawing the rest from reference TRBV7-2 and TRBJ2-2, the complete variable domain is GAGVSQSPSNKVTEKGKDVELRCDPISGHTALYWYRQSLGQGLEFLIYFQGNSAPDKSGLPSDRFSAERTGGSVSTLTIQRTQQEDSAVYLCASSLAPYSGYANTGELFFGEGSRLTVL.

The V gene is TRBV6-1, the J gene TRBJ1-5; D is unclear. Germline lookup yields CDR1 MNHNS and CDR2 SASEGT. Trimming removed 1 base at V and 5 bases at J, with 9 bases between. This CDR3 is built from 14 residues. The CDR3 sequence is CASSEVSFYQPQHF. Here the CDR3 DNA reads TGTGCCAGCAGTGAAGTAAGCTTTTATCAGCCCCAGCATTTT.

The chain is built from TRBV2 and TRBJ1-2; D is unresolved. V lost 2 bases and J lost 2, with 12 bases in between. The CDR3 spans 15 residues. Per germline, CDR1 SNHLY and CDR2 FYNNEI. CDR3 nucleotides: TGTGCCAGCAGTGAAAGGTCAGGTCTGAACTATGGCTACACCTTC. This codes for CASSERSGLNYGYTF.

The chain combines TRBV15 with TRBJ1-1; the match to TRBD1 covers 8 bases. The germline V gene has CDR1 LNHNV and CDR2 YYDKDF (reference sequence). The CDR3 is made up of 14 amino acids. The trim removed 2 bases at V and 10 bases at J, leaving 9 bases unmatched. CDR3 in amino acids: CATSRPETGELAFF. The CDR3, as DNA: TGTGCCACCAGCAGACCAGAGACAGGGGAGTTAGCTTTCTTT.

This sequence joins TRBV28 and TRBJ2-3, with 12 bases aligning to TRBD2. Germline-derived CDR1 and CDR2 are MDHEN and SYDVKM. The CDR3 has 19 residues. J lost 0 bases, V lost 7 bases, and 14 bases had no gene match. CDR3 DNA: TGTGCCAGCACCATGGGGCTAGCGGGAGGGATTGGTAGCACAGATACGCAGTATTTT. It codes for CASTMGLAGGIGSTDTQYF.

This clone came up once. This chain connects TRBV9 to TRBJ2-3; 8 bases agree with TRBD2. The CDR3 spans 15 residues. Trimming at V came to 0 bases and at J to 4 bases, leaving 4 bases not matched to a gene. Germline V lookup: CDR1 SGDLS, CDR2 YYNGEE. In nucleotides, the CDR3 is TGTGCCAGCAGCGTAGATCCGGGGGGGCCAGATACGCAGTATTTT. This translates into CASSVDPGGPDTQYF.

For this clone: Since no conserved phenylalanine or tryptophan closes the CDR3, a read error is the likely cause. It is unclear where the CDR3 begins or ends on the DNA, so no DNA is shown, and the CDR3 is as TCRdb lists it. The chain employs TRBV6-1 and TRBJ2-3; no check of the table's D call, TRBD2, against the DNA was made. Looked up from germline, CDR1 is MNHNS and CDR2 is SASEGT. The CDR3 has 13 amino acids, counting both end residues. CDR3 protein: CASSELRTSGGPI.

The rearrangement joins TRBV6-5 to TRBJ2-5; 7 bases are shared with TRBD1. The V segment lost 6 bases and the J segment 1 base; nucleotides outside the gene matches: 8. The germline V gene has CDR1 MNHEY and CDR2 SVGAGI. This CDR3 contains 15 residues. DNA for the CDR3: TGTGCCAGCAGGGGAGACAGGGAAACCCAAGAGACCCAGTACTTC. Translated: CASRGDRETQETQYF.

The DNA for the CDR3 is TGCGCCAGCAGCTTGGCGGGGAGCACAGATACGCAGTATTTT. Its translation: CASSLAGSTDTQYF. This chain connects TRBV5-1 to TRBJ2-3, with D possibly matching TRBD2 (5 bases). This CDR3 contains 14 residues. Germline V CDR1 and CDR2: SGHRS, YFSETQ. Trimming pared 0 bases from V and 0 bases from J, leaving 5 bases between. The entire variable domain, with the rest obtained from reference TRBV5-1 and TRBJ2-3, is as follows: KAGVTQTPRYLIKTRGQQVTLSCSPISGHRSVSWYQQTPGQGLQFLFEYFSETQRNKGNFPGRFSGRQFSNSRSEMNVSTLELGDSALYLCASSLAGSTDTQYFGPGTRLTVL.

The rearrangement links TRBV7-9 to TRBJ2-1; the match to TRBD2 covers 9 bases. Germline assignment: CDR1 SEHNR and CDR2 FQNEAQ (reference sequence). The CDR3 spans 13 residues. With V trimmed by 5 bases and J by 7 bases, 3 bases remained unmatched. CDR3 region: CASSAGLANEQFF. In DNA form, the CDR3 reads TGTGCCAGCAGCGCTGGACTAGCGAATGAGCAGTTCTTC.

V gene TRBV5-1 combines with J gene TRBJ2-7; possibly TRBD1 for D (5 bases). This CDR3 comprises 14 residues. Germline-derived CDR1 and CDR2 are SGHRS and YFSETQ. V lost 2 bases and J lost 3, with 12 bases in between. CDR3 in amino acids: CASSFEGRDYEQYF. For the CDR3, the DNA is TGCGCCAGCAGCTTCGAAGGCAGGGACTACGAGCAGTACTTC.

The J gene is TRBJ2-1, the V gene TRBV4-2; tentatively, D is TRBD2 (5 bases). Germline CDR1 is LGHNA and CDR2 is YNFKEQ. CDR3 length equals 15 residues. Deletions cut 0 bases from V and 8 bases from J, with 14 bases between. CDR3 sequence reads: CASSQDGVSTDEQFF. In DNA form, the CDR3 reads TGTGCCAGCAGCCAAGACGGGGTCAGTACGGATGAGCAGTTCTTC.

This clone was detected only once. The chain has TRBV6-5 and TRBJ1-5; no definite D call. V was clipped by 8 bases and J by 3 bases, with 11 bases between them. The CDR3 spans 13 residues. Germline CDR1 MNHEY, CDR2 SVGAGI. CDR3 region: CASSHSSNQPQHF. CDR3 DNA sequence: TGTGCCAGCTCGCACTCGTCCAATCAGCCCCAGCATTTT.

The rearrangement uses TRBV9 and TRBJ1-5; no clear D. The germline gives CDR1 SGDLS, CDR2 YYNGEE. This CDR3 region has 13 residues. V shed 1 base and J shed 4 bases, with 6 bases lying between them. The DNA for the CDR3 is TGTGCCAGCAGCGTAACAGAGAATCAGCCCCAGCATTTT. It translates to CASSVTENQPQHF.